This entry is about one T cell receptor beta chain. Its antigen is not known. This sample is drawn from a study of graft-versus-host responses after intestinal transplantation. Overall study context: Each recipient received anti-thymocyte globulin induction, then tacrolimus and steroids for 2 to 4 years.

The authors processed graft tissue to release intraepithelial and lamina propria lymphocytes. Regarding the study as a whole: Declines in HvG clones occurring early post-transplant were associated with peak circulating GvH clone levels.

Sequenced by immunoSEQ multiplex PCR; TCRdb stores in-frame clones only, minus some. The table lists around 15,000 clones, around 79% of them singletons, with roughly 8% in the top ten. This sequence originates from a human patient who received an intestinal transplant, so some T cells may come from the graft donor. Sequenced here: ileum tissue, sampled approximately 61 weeks after intestinal transplant.

For the CDR3, the DNA is TGCAGTGCTAGTTTGAGCTACGAGCAGTACTTC. Protein sequence: CSASLSYEQYF. The rearrangement joins TRBV20-1 to TRBJ2-7; D is undetermined. Germline assignment: CDR1 DFQATT and CDR2 SNEGSKA (reference sequence). V was shortened by 3 bases and J by 3 bases, with 6 bases between the two germline ends. The CDR3 runs 11 residues.